The 26 T cell receptor beta chains below were found in one sample sequenced in a study of T cell repertoires in cytomegalovirus infection. TCRdb re-called the reads with MiXCR, one entry per CDR3 protein. The sample lists over 250,000 distinct CDR3 sequences; under 25% were seen once. These receptors lack a known antigen. The specimen comprised cultured PBMCs, sampled from culture after CMV antigen stimulation. These TCRs come from a human donor in good health (CMV status not recorded). Some clones in this sample may be carry-over from other donors' samples.

This clonotype was counted only a few times. The junction departs from germline at one end; a sequencing error may be responsible. V usage is TRBV4-1 and J usage is TRBJ1-2; tentatively, D is TRBD1 (5 bases). The germline V gene has CDR1 MGHRA and CDR2 YSYEKL. The CDR3 runs to 15 residues. Here the CDR3 DNA reads TGTGCCAGCAGCCAAGATTTCGGCGGGGGAGACGGGGGGACCTTC. Its translation: CASSQDFGGGDGGTF.

This clonotype has a count of ten or more. The rearrangement uses TRBV7-2 and TRBJ2-2; D is possibly TRBD2 (6 bases). This CDR3 has 15 amino acids. The germline V gene has CDR1 SGHTA and CDR2 FQGNSA. V gave up 5 bases and J gave up 7 bases, with 17 bases separating them. In DNA form, the CDR3 reads TGTGCCAGCAGCCGGTTGGGGGGAGTTAACGGGGAGCTGTTTTTT. It encodes CASSRLGGVNGELFF.

On this clonotype itself: This sequence may be a read error, since a much larger clone differs from it by one base. V gene TRBV7-3 combines with J gene TRBJ2-1; weak D call: TRBD2 (6 bases). Deletions cut 7 bases from V and 10 bases from J, with 20 bases between. The germline V gene encodes CDR1 SGHTA and CDR2 FQGTGA. This CDR3 contains 14 residues. DNA of the CDR3: TGTGCCAGCAACCTAGCGAGAGGGCCTGGGGAGCAGTTCTTC. Protein: CASNLARGPGEQFF.

This clonotype was counted many times. The chain has TRBV7-2 and TRBJ2-3, with D unclear. The CDR3 contains 13 residues. From germline, CDR1 is SGHTA and CDR2 FQGNSA. The V end was cut by 3 bases, the J end by 4 bases, with 8 bases between. The chain's CDR3 is CASSLGGPDTQYF. The CDR3 nucleotides read TGTGCCAGCAGCTTGGGCGGCCCAGATACGCAGTATTTT.

This clonotype has a count of ten or more. The CDR3 coding sequence is TGTGCCAGCAGTCTATCTGGGTGGGGACAGACTAATGGGCAATATGAGCAGTTCTTC. Residues: CASSLSGWGQTNGQYEQFF. The gene calls are TRBV11-3 and TRBJ2-1; 7 nucleotides align to TRBD1. The CDR3 is 19 amino acids. The germline V gene has CDR1 SGHNT and CDR2 YENEEA. J was trimmed by 8 bases and V by 6 bases; bases with no gene match: 25.

The chain combines TRBV6-6 with TRBJ2-3, with D perhaps matching TRBD2 (6 bases). Germline CDR1 MNHNY, CDR2 SVGAGI (reference sequence). Trimming pared 11 bases from V and 0 bases from J, leaving 9 bases between. This CDR3 is 12 amino acids long. The CDR3 coding sequence is TGTGCCGGGGGACTTAGCACAGATACGCAGTATTTT. As protein: CAGGLSTDTQYF.

The J gene is TRBJ2-7, the V gene TRBV6-2 or TRBV6-3; weak D call: TRBD1 (6 bases). The germline gives CDR1 MNHEY, CDR2 SVGEGT. V dropped 2 bases and J dropped 0 bases, with 17 bases sitting between them. This CDR3 comprises 17 residues. The CDR3 DNA sequence: TGTGCCAGCAGTTACCCAGCTGGGGGCCGGAGCTCCTACGAGCAGTACGTC. Translation gives CASSYPAGGRSSYEQYV.

V usage is TRBV19 and J usage is TRBJ1-4; D may be TRBD1 (6 bases). Germline-derived CDR1 and CDR2 are LNHDA and SQIVND (reference sequence). The CDR3 covers 16 residues. Trimming left V 6 bases short and J 2 bases short, with 16 bases between. CDR3 DNA sequence: TGTGCCAGTAGCTTATTCACAGGGACTACTAATGAAAAACTGTTTTTT. This codes for CASSLFTGTTNEKLFF.

This clonotype was detected many times. The genes are TRBV7-8 and TRBJ1-4, with D hard to call. The V gene lost 1 base and the J gene lost 4 bases, with 13 bases spanning the gap. The germline CDR1 and CDR2 sequences are SGHVS and FQNEAQ. The CDR3 sequence is 16 residues long. The chain's CDR3 is CASSLGSRMINEKLFF. CDR3 nucleotides: TGTGCCAGCAGCTTAGGGAGCAGAATGATTAATGAAAAACTGTTTTTT.

The rearrangement uses TRBV6-2 or TRBV6-3 and TRBJ2-3, with D perhaps matching TRBD2 (6 bases). The germline V gene has CDR1 MNHEY and CDR2 SVGEGT. Trimming removed 5 bases from V and 0 bases from J, with 12 bases in between. CDR3 length: 15 amino acids. CDR3 DNA: TGTGCCAGCAGTGCCTCGCGGGGCAGCACAGATACGCAGTATTTT. It specifies CASSASRGSTDTQYF.

The V gene is TRBV29-1, the J gene TRBJ2-3; D perhaps matches TRBD1 (5 bases). The V end lost 5 bases, the J end lost 6 bases, and 15 bases lay between the germline ends. The germline CDR1 and CDR2 sequences are SQVTM and ANQGSEA. The CDR3 runs 13 residues. The CDR3 protein is CSVRQGIWDTQYF. The CDR3 nucleotides read TGCAGCGTTAGGCAGGGTATCTGGGATACGCAGTATTTT.

V and J are TRBV20-1 and TRBJ1-4; a weak D match, TRBD1 (5 bases). Germline values: CDR1 DFQATT, CDR2 SNEGSKA (reference sequence). The V end lost 2 bases, the J end lost 4 bases, and 14 bases lay between the germline ends. This CDR3 has 15 amino acids. The CDR3 region has the DNA TGCAGTGCTAGATTGTTAGGACATAGTAATGAAAAACTGTTTTTT. Protein product: CSARLLGHSNEKLFF.

The table lists this clonotype with many counts. One end of the junction fails to match germline, which may point to a read error. The gene calls are TRBV7-2 and TRBJ2-2; 7 bases are a match to TRBD1. CDR3 size: 17 residues. Germline assignment: CDR1 SGHTA and CDR2 FQGNSA. This CDR3 reads CASSLASPGQPTRELFF. The CDR3 DNA reads as TGTGCCAGCAGCTTAGCGTCCCCGGGACAGCCCACCCGGGAGCTGTTTTTT.

V is TRBV5-4 and J is TRBJ2-1, with TRBD2 identical over 9 bases. The germline V gene encodes CDR1 SGHNT and CDR2 YYREEE (reference sequence). The CDR3 totals 17 residues. V lost 0 bases and J lost 8; bases outside the gene matches: 12. CDR3 in DNA: TGTGCCAGCAGCTTGGAAGGTAGCGGGAGAGGTGTCCATGAGCAGTTCTTC. Protein: CASSLEGSGRGVHEQFF.

The V and J genes are TRBV19 and TRBJ1-5; D remains unclear. The CDR3 contains 14 residues. Germline CDR1 is LNHDA and CDR2 is SQIVND (reference sequence). V was cut by 7 bases and J by 0 bases, with 10 bases left in between. In DNA form, the CDR3 reads TGTGCCAGTATAGGGCACCTTAGCAATCAGCCCCAGCATTTT. This translates into CASIGHLSNQPQHF.

The gene calls are TRBV2 and TRBJ2-7; no firm D call. Trimming cost V 4 bases and J 2 bases, with 15 bases left between them. The CDR3 contains 15 residues. Germline values: CDR1 SNHLY, CDR2 FYNNEI. The CDR3 spells CASSGAGKGTYEQYF. CDR3 DNA sequence: TGTGCCAGCAGTGGGGCAGGTAAAGGGACCTACGAGCAGTACTTC. Combining the CDR3 with reference TRBV2 and TRBJ2-7 gives the whole variable domain EPEVTQTPSHQVTQMGQEVILRCVPISNHLYFYWYRQILGQKVEFLVSFYNNEISEKSEIFDDQFSVERPDGSNFTLKIRSTKLEDSAMYFCASSGAGKGTYEQYFGPGTRLTVT.

A few counts support this clonotype. The chain combines TRBV28 with TRBJ2-5, with D perhaps given as TRBD1 or TRBD2 (5 bases each). The CDR3 runs to 14 residues. From germline, CDR1 is MDHEN and CDR2 SYDVKM. V shed 7 bases and J shed 1 base, with 13 bases lying between them. CDR3 residues: CASTGPGPQETQYF. CDR3 in DNA: TGTGCCAGCACCGGACCGGGGCCCCAAGAGACCCAGTACTTC.

This clonotype was picked up many times. The chain has TRBV6-5 and TRBJ1-5; tentatively, D is TRBD1 (6 bases). Germline V gene sequence: CDR1 MNHEY, CDR2 SVGAGI. This CDR3 comprises 15 residues. Between the trimmed V and J ends, which lost 0 bases and 4 bases, there was a span of 10 bases. The CDR3 bases are TGTGCCAGCAGTTACTCAATGGACAGAAATCAGCCCCAGCATTTT. This codes for CASSYSMDRNQPQHF.

This sequence joins TRBV25-1 and TRBJ1-4, with D uncertain. Per the germline V gene, CDR1 is MGHDK and CDR2 is SYGVNS. V lost 3 bases and J lost 0, with 14 bases in between. This CDR3 comprises 17 residues. The CDR3 coding sequence is TGTGCCAGCAGTGAGGGTCGGGGAGATACAACTAATGAAAAACTGTTTTTT. This codes for CASSEGRGDTTNEKLFF.

The CDR3 loop reads CASSLVGHTIYF. The CDR3 nucleotides read TGTGCCAGCAGCCTGGTGGGGCACACCATATATTTT. This sequence joins TRBV12-3 or TRBV12-4 and TRBJ1-3; tentative D call: TRBD1 (5 bases). Deletions cut 6 bases from V and 8 bases from J, with 11 bases between. The CDR3 consists of 12 residues.

The CDR3 reads CSARTTTTDTQYF. The CDR3 DNA follows: TGCAGTGCTAGAACGACAACCACAGATACGCAGTATTTT. The rearrangement uses TRBV20-1 and TRBJ2-3; D unresolved. Germline V lookup: CDR1 DFQATT, CDR2 SNEGSKA (reference sequence). The CDR3 has 13 residues. The V gene lost 2 bases and the J gene lost 2 bases, with 8 bases spanning the gap.

The chain links TRBV7-8 to TRBJ1-5, with 9 bases identical to TRBD1. Unmatched junction bases numbered 7, after V lost 5 bases and J lost 2 bases. CDR3 length: 16 amino acids. Germline V CDR1 and CDR2: SGHVS, FQNEAQ. CDR3 nucleotide sequence: TGTGCCAGCAGCGCGGGACAGGGTTTGGGCAATCAGCCCCAGCATTTT. Amino acid sequence: CASSAGQGLGNQPQHF.

The chain recombines TRBV10-1 with TRBJ2-5; perhaps TRBD2 as D (6 bases). The CDR3 contains 14 residues. Trimming took off 2 bases at V and 5 bases at J, with 12 bases between the two ends. CDR1 is WNHNN and CDR2 is SYGVQD in the germline V gene (reference sequence). CDR3 residues: CASSENGGSETQYF. The CDR3 DNA reads as TGCGCCAGCAGTGAGAACGGGGGATCGGAGACCCAGTACTTC.

In its sample, this clonotype was seen many times. This chain links TRBV7-2 with TRBJ1-2; no clear D gene. This CDR3 spans 14 amino acids. The V end lost 5 bases, the J end lost 4 bases, and 14 bases lay between the germline ends. The V gene's germline CDR1 is SGHTA and CDR2 FQGNSA. CDR3 amino acids: CASSVARRSYGYTF. The DNA of the CDR3 is TGTGCCAGCAGCGTCGCCCGGCGGAGCTATGGCTACACCTTC.

In its sample, this clonotype was seen a few times. A junction boundary mismatches the germline segment, possibly from a read error. The V gene is TRBV7-2, the J gene TRBJ2-5, with a tentative D call TRBD1 (5 bases). This CDR3 comprises 11 residues. From germline, CDR1 is SGHTA and CDR2 FQGNSA. The CDR3 loop reads CASSQGPTPNF. The CDR3 region has the DNA TGTGCCAGCAGCCAGGGCCCCACTCCTAACTTC.

This clonotype has a count of ten or more. Sequence at one end of the junction differs from germline and may be a read error. This chain joins TRBV5-1 and TRBJ1-1; D remains ambiguous. The CDR3 covers 13 residues. The germline gives CDR1 SGHRS, CDR2 YFSETQ. CDR3 nucleotide sequence: TGTGCCAGCAGCTTAGAAGTGAACACTGAAGCTTTCTTT. Its translation is CASSLEVNTEAFF.